These 21 T cell receptor beta chains were sequenced from one sample in a study of T-cell reconstitution after alpha-beta-depleted transplantation in children. During its preparation, the TCRbeta library received unique molecular identifiers. A single record per CDR3 protein comes from TCRdb applying MiXCR to the PCR reads. The sample carries 150,000 to 200,000 distinct CDR3 sequences, 6.3% recorded once. The input for sequencing was PBMCs, taken before TCRalphabeta/CD19-depleted stem cell transplant. These receptors were collected from a girl under three years old with combined immunodeficiency, due to receive a stem cell transplant.

The sample holds many counts of this clonotype. The genes are TRBV28 and TRBJ2-3; 8 nucleotides line up with TRBD1. There are 16 residues in the CDR3. After removal of 5 bases from V and 5 bases from J, the junction contained 12 bases not matched to a gene. Looked up from germline, CDR1 is MDHEN and CDR2 is SYDVKM. CDR3 residues: CASSLGRGRLRDTQYF. As DNA, the CDR3 is TGTGCCAGCAGTCTAGGCAGGGGGCGCTTAAGAGATACGCAGTATTTT.

This clonotype has a count of ten or more. The junction does not match germline at one end; this may be a read error. This rearrangement joins TRBV7-8 to TRBJ1-1; 7 nucleotides line up with TRBD1. This CDR3 has 14 residues. The germline V gene has CDR1 SGHVS and CDR2 FQNEAQ. The CDR3 loop reads CASSSLGQDTEVFF. CDR3 DNA sequence: TGTGCCAGCAGCTCCCTTGGACAGGACACTGAAGTTTTCTTT.

The chain combines TRBV7-8 with TRBJ1-2; D gene ambiguous. Deletions cut 5 bases from V and 3 bases from J, with 22 bases between. Germline loops: CDR1 SGHVS, CDR2 FQNEAQ. The CDR3 runs to 17 residues. The CDR3 bases are TGTGCCAGCAGCCGATACTTTATGGGTCAATCCGACTATGGCTACACCTTC. Translated: CASSRYFMGQSDYGYTF. The complete variable domain, with remaining parts taken from reference TRBV7-8 and TRBJ1-2, reads GAGVSQSPRYKVAKRGQDVALRCDPISGHVSLFWYQQALGQGPEFLTYFQNEAQLDKSGLPSDRFFAERPEGSVSTLKIQRTQQEDSAVYLCASSRYFMGQSDYGYTFGSGTRLTVV.

This clonotype was seen only a few times. The chain combines TRBV4-1 with TRBJ2-7; D may be TRBD2 (5 bases). The CDR3 spans 16 residues. Germline V gene lookup returns CDR1 MGHRA and CDR2 YSYEKL. V shed 0 bases and J shed 3 bases, with 15 bases lying between them. As DNA, the CDR3 is TGCGCCAGCAGCCAAGAGGAGGCCGGGGATTACTACGAGCAGTACTTC. This encodes CASSQEEAGDYYEQYF.

This clonotype showed up many times. The J gene is TRBJ2-2, the V gene TRBV2; 9 bases fit TRBD2. The CDR3 is 13 residues long. V lost 8 bases, J lost 6 bases, and 4 bases stayed unmatched. Germline CDR1 is SNHLY and CDR2 is FYNNEI. The CDR3 DNA is TGTGCCAGCGGCCTAGCGGGGTCCGGGGAGCTGTTTTTT. This encodes CASGLAGSGELFF.

The chain carries TRBV9 and TRBJ2-3; 8 nucleotides align to TRBD2. The CDR3 loop spans 16 amino acids. Germline V lookup: CDR1 SGDLS, CDR2 YYNGEE. V dropped 0 bases and J dropped 3; count of bases not matched to a gene: 6. CDR3 region: CASSVDREGRTDTQYF. Here the CDR3 DNA reads TGTGCCAGCAGCGTAGACCGGGAGGGCCGAACAGATACGCAGTATTTT.

This clonotype occurred many times. The chain combines TRBV4-1 with TRBJ2-3; D possibly corresponds to TRBD2 (5 bases). CDR3 length: 15 amino acids. The germline gives CDR1 MGHRA, CDR2 YSYEKL. V dropped 3 bases and J dropped 6 bases, with 16 bases sitting between them. CDR3 coding DNA: TGCGCCAGCAGCCACCGCTCGGGGTCTCAGGATACGCAGTATTTT. Encoded protein: CASSHRSGSQDTQYF.

In this sample, this clonotype turned up many times. V gene TRBV4-1 combines with J gene TRBJ2-7; D perhaps matches TRBD2 (5 bases). CDR3 length equals 12 residues. The V and J ends lost 3 bases and 7 bases respectively, with 10 bases between them. Germline V gene sequence: CDR1 MGHRA, CDR2 YSYEKL. CDR3 nucleotides: TGCGCCAGCAGCCACCCCGGACTTGAGCAGTACTTC. It yields the protein CASSHPGLEQYF.

This clonotype was recorded many times. The CDR3 protein is CSVDHHPWVETQYF. The CDR3 DNA reads as TGCAGCGTTGATCACCACCCTTGGGTTGAGACCCAGTACTTC. The chain carries TRBV29-1 and TRBJ2-5; D is unresolved. This CDR3 contains 14 residues. Trimming took 3 bases from V and 5 from J, leaving 16 bases between them. Germline V gene sequence: CDR1 SQVTM, CDR2 ANQGSEA.

This clonotype came up many times. The chain recombines TRBV28 with TRBJ2-3, with 8 bases that match TRBD2. The ends lost 6 bases at V and 4 bases at J; junction bases unmatched: 6. The CDR3 consists of 14 residues. CDR1 and CDR2 from the germline V gene are MDHEN and SYDVKM. The CDR3 coding sequence is TGTGCCAGCAGAAGAAGCGGGAGAGCAGATACGCAGTATTTT. Translation: CASRRSGRADTQYF. The full variable domain, rest sourced from reference TRBV28 and TRBJ2-3, is DVKVTQSSRYLVKRTGEKVFLECVQDMDHENMFWYRQDPGLGLRLIYFSYDVKMKEKGDIPEGYSVSREKKERFSLILESASTNQTSMYLCASRRSGRADTQYFGPGTRLTVL.

The chain joins TRBV7-6 to TRBJ2-2, with D possibly matching TRBD2 (6 bases). V dropped 10 bases and J dropped 6 bases, with 9 bases sitting between them. CDR3 length: 11 residues. The germline CDR1 and CDR2 sequences are SGHVS and FNYEAQ. CDR3 in amino acids: CATGGAGELFF. DNA of the CDR3: TGTGCCACCGGAGGGGCCGGGGAGCTGTTTTTT.

This clonotype was found many times. The chain joins TRBV10-3 to TRBJ2-7, with 8 bases lining up with TRBD2. Trimming at V came to 0 bases and at J to 2 bases, leaving 6 bases not matched to a gene. The CDR3 is 16 residues long. Germline loops: CDR1 ENHRY, CDR2 SYGVKD. The CDR3 protein is CAISESRGLVTYEQYF. The DNA of the CDR3 is TGTGCCATCAGTGAGTCGAGGGGACTAGTTACCTACGAGCAGTACTTC.

A few counts support this clonotype. CDR3 DNA sequence: TGTGCCAGCAGCTTCGGCACGTCCGGGGGCTACACCTTC. It translates to CASSFGTSGGYTF. V usage is TRBV7-9 and J usage is TRBJ1-2; D remains ambiguous. CDR3 length: 13 residues. V was trimmed by 3 bases and J by 8 bases, leaving 13 bases between them. Germline V gene sequence: CDR1 SEHNR, CDR2 FQNEAQ (reference sequence).

V usage is TRBV12-5 and J usage is TRBJ2-1, with D possibly matching TRBD2 (5 bases). Germline V gene lookup returns CDR1 LGHNT and CDR2 FRNRAP. Trimming stripped 3 bases from V and 4 bases from J, with 10 bases between. The length of the CDR3 is 14 residues. The CDR3 here is CASGFWRRYNEQFF. The CDR3 DNA follows: TGTGCTAGTGGTTTCTGGCGGAGGTACAATGAGCAGTTCTTC.

This clonotype was counted ten times or more. The chain recombines TRBV7-9 with TRBJ2-7; D remains ambiguous. Germline V lookup: CDR1 SEHNR, CDR2 FQNEAQ (reference sequence). The CDR3 loop spans 16 amino acids. The V gene lost 1 base and the J gene lost 0 bases, with 13 bases spanning the gap. The CDR3, as DNA: TGTGCCAGCAGCTTAGTAGTCCTCCTTAGCTCCTACGAGCAGTACTTC. It is translated as CASSLVVLLSSYEQYF. Full variable domain (missing parts from reference TRBV7-9 and TRBJ2-7): DTGVSQNPRHKITKRGQNVTFRCDPISEHNRLYWYRQTLGQGPEFLTYFQNEAQLEKSRLLSDRFSAERPKGSFSTLEIQRTEQGDSAMYLCASSLVVLLSSYEQYFGPGTRLTVT.

This clonotype came up many times. This rearrangement joins TRBV6-5 to TRBJ1-5; D uncertain. V was pared by 0 bases and J by 0 bases, with 6 bases between. Per the germline V gene, CDR1 is MNHEY and CDR2 is SVGAGI. The CDR3 has 15 residues. The CDR3 protein is CASSYSADSNQPQHF. CDR3 DNA sequence: TGTGCCAGCAGTTACTCGGCAGATAGCAATCAGCCCCAGCATTTT.

This clonotype was observed at least ten times. The rearrangement uses TRBV5-1 and TRBJ2-7; maybe TRBD1 (6 bases). Trimming stripped 0 bases from V and 1 base from J, with 20 bases between. This CDR3 spans 18 amino acids. The germline CDR1 and CDR2 sequences are SGHRS and YFSETQ. CDR3 region: CASSLGDRQPYPSYEQYF. The CDR3 coding sequence is TGCGCCAGCAGCTTGGGAGACAGGCAACCCTACCCTTCCTACGAGCAGTACTTC.

This clonotype has ten or more counts. This sequence joins TRBV29-1 and TRBJ2-7, with 9 nucleotides matching TRBD2. Losses at the gene ends were 5 bases for V and 3 bases for J; bases not matched to a gene: 5. This CDR3 spans 13 amino acids. Germline CDR1 reads SQVTM; CDR2 reads ANQGSEA. DNA for the CDR3: TGCAGCGTTTTAGCGGGGGACAACTACGAGCAGTACTTC. Its protein product is CSVLAGDNYEQYF.

This clonotype was seen at least ten times. The rearrangement joins TRBV12-3 or TRBV12-4 to TRBJ2-7, with D unclear. This CDR3 is built from 12 residues. Trimming stripped 3 bases from V and 2 bases from J, with 5 bases between. This CDR3 is CASSFGAYEQYF. In DNA form, the CDR3 reads TGTGCCAGCAGTTTTGGGGCCTACGAGCAGTACTTC.

This clonotype was observed at least ten times. The chain is built from TRBV20-1 and TRBJ2-7; D is perhaps TRBD1 or TRBD2 (5 bases each). CDR1 and CDR2 from the germline V gene are DFQATT and SNEGSKA (reference sequence). CDR3 length: 14 amino acids. V was clipped by 6 bases and J by 0 bases, with 15 bases between them. Here the CDR3 reads CSAPGRGSSYEQYF. CDR3 DNA sequence: TGCAGTGCCCCGGGACGGGGAAGCTCCTACGAGCAGTACTTC.

As to this clonotype: A clone one base away is much larger, so this may be a read error. This chain uses TRBV9 with TRBJ2-1; no definite D call. The length of the CDR3 is 13 residues. V was clipped by 0 bases and J by 8 bases, with 9 bases between them. Germline V CDR1 and CDR2: SGDLS, YYNGEE. The CDR3 nucleotides read TGTGCCAGCAGCGTAGGCTCTAACGATGAGCAGTTCTTC. Translated: CASSVGSNDEQFF.